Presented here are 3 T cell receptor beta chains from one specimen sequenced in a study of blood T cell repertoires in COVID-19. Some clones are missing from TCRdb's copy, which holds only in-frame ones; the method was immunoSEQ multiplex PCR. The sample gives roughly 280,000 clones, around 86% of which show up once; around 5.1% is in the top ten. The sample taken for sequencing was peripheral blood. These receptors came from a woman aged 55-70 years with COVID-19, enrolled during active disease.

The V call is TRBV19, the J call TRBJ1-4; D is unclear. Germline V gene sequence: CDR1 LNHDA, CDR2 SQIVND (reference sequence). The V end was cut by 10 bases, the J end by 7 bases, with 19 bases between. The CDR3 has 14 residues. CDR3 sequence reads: CATSRGGLGEKLFF. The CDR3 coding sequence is TGTGCCACTTCTAGAGGCGGGCTGGGTGAAAAACTGTTTTTT.

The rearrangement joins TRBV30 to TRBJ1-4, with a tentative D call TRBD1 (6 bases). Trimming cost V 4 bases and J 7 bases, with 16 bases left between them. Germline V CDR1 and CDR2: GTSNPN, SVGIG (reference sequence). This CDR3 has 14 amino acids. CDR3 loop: CAWNGGLSLEKLFF. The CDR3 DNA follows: TGTGCCTGGAACGGGGGGCTGAGCCTTGAAAAACTGTTTTTT.

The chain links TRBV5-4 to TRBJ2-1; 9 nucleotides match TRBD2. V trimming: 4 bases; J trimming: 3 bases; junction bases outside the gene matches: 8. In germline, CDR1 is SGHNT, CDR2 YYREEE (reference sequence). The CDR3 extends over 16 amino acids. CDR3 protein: CASSTQREAGYNEQFF. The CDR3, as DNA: TGTGCCAGCAGCACCCAGCGGGAGGCCGGCTACAATGAGCAGTTCTTC.